The clone carrying this T cell receptor beta chain occurred once. An end of the junction differs from the germline gene, which may be a read error. The use of a sample-barcoded 5' primer and a J-beta primer mix characterized a second PCR of roughly 6 to 11 cycles. TCRdb passed the 5' RACE reads through MiXCR, listing each CDR3 protein once. In the table there are roughly 1.9 million distinct CDR3 sequences, about two fifths of which are singletons. The data stem from a study of blood T cells in healthy people across ages. CDR3 size: 16 residues. Germline V gene data show CDR1 as SGHTA and CDR2 as FQGNSA.

This rearrangement joins TRBV7-2 to TRBJ2-6, with D possibly being TRBD1 or TRBD2 (5 bases each). The source is a human donor in good health. The sample taken for sequencing was blood. CDR3: CASSFLRGAGANVRTF. CDR3 in DNA: TGTGCCAGCAGCTTTCTACGGGGCGCTGGGGCCAACGTCCGGACTTTC.